Included here is one TCR beta chain sequence, with context. This CDR3 spans 15 amino acids. V lost 5 bases, J lost 3 bases, and 8 bases stayed unmatched. The germline CDR1 and CDR2 sequences are MNHEY and SVGAGI. These data come from a study of blood T cell repertoires in COVID-19. The overall study: PBMCs, B-cell-depleted T cells, or T cells were the source of the cDNA or gDNA that made up the material.

Authors' methods: Reference gene primer amplification yielded estimated nucleated cell counts. Profiled with immunoSEQ multiplex PCR; TCRdb holds only in-frame clones, not every one. The D gene and trimming were derived from the DNA, and the V and J assignments and clone size from that table. The sample yields about 210,000 clones, 81% seen once. Recruitment covered about 26 US areas and drew participants whose ages spanned about 18 to 90 years. The sample was PBMCs or T cells enriched from blood (not recorded which). The receptor was isolated from a woman aged 45 to 65 with acute COVID-19. This chain links TRBV6-5 with TRBJ2-7, with TRBD1 matching over 9 bases. The CDR3, as DNA: TGTGCCAGCAGTACCCCGGGACAGGGTAGCTACGAGCAGTACTTC. It encodes CASSTPGQGSYEQYF.